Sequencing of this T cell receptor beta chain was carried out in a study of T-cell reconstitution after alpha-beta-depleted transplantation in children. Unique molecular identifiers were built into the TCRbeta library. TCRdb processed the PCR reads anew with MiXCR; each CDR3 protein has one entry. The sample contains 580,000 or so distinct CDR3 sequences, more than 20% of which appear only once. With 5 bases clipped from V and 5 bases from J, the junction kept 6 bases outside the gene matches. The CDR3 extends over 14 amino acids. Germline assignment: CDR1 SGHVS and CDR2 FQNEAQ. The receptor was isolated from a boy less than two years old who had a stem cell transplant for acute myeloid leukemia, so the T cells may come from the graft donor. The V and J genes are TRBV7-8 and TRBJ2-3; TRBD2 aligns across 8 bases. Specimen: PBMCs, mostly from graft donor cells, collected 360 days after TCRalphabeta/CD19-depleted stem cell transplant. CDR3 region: CASSPRTSLDTQYF. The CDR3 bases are TGTGCCAGCAGCCCGAGGACTAGCTTAGATACGCAGTATTTT.